A single sample is the source of the 3 T cell receptor beta chains below, sequenced in a study of cytomegalovirus exposure and HLA in healthy donors. Primers included in the PCR were 60 Vbeta and 13 Jbeta primers. Only in-frame clones appear in the TCRdb table, and some are missing; sequencing was by immunoSEQ multiplex PCR. The sample yields fewer than 200,000 clones, 65% to 90% seen once. The sample taken for sequencing was PBMCs. These receptors came from a man aged 50-59 years in good health and CMV-seropositive.

The sample holds one count of this clone. This chain connects TRBV7-2 to TRBJ2-5, with D tentatively TRBD1 (6 bases). Per germline, CDR1 SGHTA and CDR2 FQGNSA. Trimming removed 5 bases at V and 4 bases at J, with 11 bases between. The CDR3 runs 13 residues. The CDR3 region has the DNA TGTGCCAGCAGCCAGGGGTGGGGAGAGACCCAGTACTTC. Its protein product is CASSQGWGETQYF.

This clone was counted a few times. J is TRBJ2-5 and V is TRBV11-2; 8 bases line up with TRBD1. The end of the DNA fits TRBJ2-7 better, so the J call may be wrong. From germline, CDR1 is SGHAT and CDR2 FQNNGV. The CDR3 runs 17 residues. The CDR3 DNA sequence: TGTGCCAGCAGCTTAGCCGCGACAGGGGTCAGCTCCTACGAGCAGTACTTC. Its translation: CASSLAATGVSSYEQYF.

The chain carries TRBV6-5 and TRBJ1-6; D is possibly TRBD1 (5 bases). The V end was cut by 5 bases, the J end by 8 bases, with 13 bases between. CDR3 length: 14 amino acids. Germline CDR1 MNHEY, CDR2 SVGAGI. The CDR3 sequence is CASSPERGHSPLHF. In nucleotides, the CDR3 is TGTGCCAGCAGTCCCGAAAGGGGTCATTCACCCCTCCACTTT.